This TCR beta chain was sequenced during a study of blood T cell repertoires in COVID-19. The overall study: COVID-19 samples, acute and convalescent, were from the United States, Italy and Spain. T cells, B-cell-depleted T cells, or PBMCs supplied cDNA or gDNA.

This clone came up a few times. Measured with immunoSEQ multiplex PCR; TCRdb has only the in-frame clones, and not every one. The sample has more than 95,000 clones, about 70% seen once. The source is a woman in her sixties or seventies with acute or convalescent COVID-19. Sample: peripheral blood.

CDR3 in amino acids: CASLTGGNTEAFF. CDR3 DNA: TGTGCCAGCCTCACAGGGGGGAACACTGAAGCTTTCTTT. The chain joins TRBV2 to TRBJ1-1; 8 bases line up with TRBD1. Trimming at V came to 8 bases and at J to 1 base, leaving 3 bases not matched to a gene. CDR3 length equals 13 residues. Germline assignment: CDR1 SNHLY and CDR2 FYNNEI.